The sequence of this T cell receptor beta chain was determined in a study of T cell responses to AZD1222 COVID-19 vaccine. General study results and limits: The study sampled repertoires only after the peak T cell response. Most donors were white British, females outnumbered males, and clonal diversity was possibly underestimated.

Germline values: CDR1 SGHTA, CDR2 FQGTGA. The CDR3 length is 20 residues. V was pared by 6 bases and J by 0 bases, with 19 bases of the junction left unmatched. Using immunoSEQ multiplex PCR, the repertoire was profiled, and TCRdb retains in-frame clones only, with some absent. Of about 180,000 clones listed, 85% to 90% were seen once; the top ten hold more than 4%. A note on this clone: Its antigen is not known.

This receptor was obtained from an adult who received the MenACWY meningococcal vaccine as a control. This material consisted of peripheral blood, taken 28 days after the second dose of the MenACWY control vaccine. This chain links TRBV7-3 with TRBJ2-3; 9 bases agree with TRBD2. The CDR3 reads CASSPQTFSGTSRSTDTQYF. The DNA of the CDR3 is TGTGCCAGCAGTCCGCAAACCTTTTCCGGGACTAGCAGAAGCACAGATACGCAGTATTTT.